A single T cell receptor beta chain is shown here with its context. Its antigen is unidentified. The immunoSEQ assay was v3.0, run at survey level. This table comes from immunoSEQ multiplex PCR, and its TCRdb copy is limited to in-frame clones, with some not included. The data contain 25,000 to 40,000 clones, around 97% of them singletons. The source of the sample is a study of long-term antiretroviral therapy in people with HIV. Findings of the study overall: Post-treatment diversity went higher with ART but stayed below transplant donor controls. Clonal expansions arising prior to ART prevailed in the repertoire at every time point.

Trimming shortened V by 1 base and J by 2 bases, and 5 bases separated the two germline ends. The CDR3 totals 13 residues. The germline V gene encodes CDR1 LGHNA and CDR2 YSLEER. Specimens retained about 0.95-10 million cryopreserved PBMC preceding DNA extraction. The TCR originated in a man aged 30-40 years with HIV. Sequences were derived from unsorted PBMCs, sampled 7.6 years after starting antiretroviral therapy. The chain is built from TRBV4-3 and TRBJ1-1, with no clear D. The CDR3 sequence is CASSQVRNTEAFF. In nucleotides, the CDR3 is TGCGCCAGCAGCCAAGTAAGAAACACTGAAGCTTTCTTT.